These 17 T cell receptor beta chains originate from one sample sequenced in a study of T cell changes during pregnancy in multiple sclerosis. Profiled with immunoSEQ multiplex PCR; TCRdb holds only in-frame clones, not every one. Of almost 20,000 clones detected, about 89% appear once; the ten largest clones hold roughly 8.1%. Sequencing used CD8+ T cells from peripheral blood mononuclear cells, obtained in the second trimester of pregnancy. The receptors derive from a female donor in good health, enrolled as a control in a pregnancy study.

This clone appeared a few times. The rearrangement uses TRBV7-6 and TRBJ2-1, with 8 bases that match TRBD2. The CDR3 totals 15 residues. CDR1 is SGHVS, CDR2 FNYEAQ, per germline. V shed 0 bases, J shed 7 bases, and the junction held 5 bases outside the gene matches. CDR3 in DNA: TGTGCCAGCAGCTTAGCCGCGGTAGCGGGGAATGAGCAGTTCTTC. Amino acids: CASSLAAVAGNEQFF.

V is TRBV10-3 and J is TRBJ2-1, with D tentatively TRBD2 (6 bases). From germline, CDR1 is ENHRY and CDR2 SYGVKD. There are 14 residues in the CDR3. Trimming left V 10 bases short and J 8 bases short, with 21 bases between. The CDR3 nucleotides read TGTGCCACAGGCCGGGACTCGAACTTCGATGAGCAGTTCTTC. Protein product: CATGRDSNFDEQFF.

The chain links TRBV27 to TRBJ1-2, with D hard to call. Looked up from germline, CDR1 is MNHEY and CDR2 is SMNVEV (reference sequence). The CDR3 is 13 residues long. The V and J ends lost 7 bases and 8 bases respectively, with 17 bases between them. DNA of the CDR3: TGTGCCAGCACGGGTTCCCGAATGGCCGGCTACACCTTC. It yields the protein CASTGSRMAGYTF.

The rearrangement links TRBV6-6 to TRBJ1-1; D is unresolved. The CDR3 runs 15 residues. CDR1 is MNHNY and CDR2 is SVGAGI in the germline V gene (reference sequence). The V and J ends lost 0 bases and 0 bases respectively, with 8 bases between them. CDR3 amino acids: CASSYSATLNTEAFF. CDR3 in DNA: TGTGCCAGCAGTTACTCGGCGACACTGAACACTGAAGCTTTCTTT.

The V gene is TRBV19, the J gene TRBJ1-1, with a possible D match to TRBD1 (6 bases). Germline loops: CDR1 LNHDA, CDR2 SQIVND (reference sequence). Trimming took 1 base from V and 0 from J, leaving 12 bases between them. The CDR3 spans 16 residues. CDR3 nucleotide sequence: TGTGCCAGTAGTATAGCCTCGGACAGTTTGAACACTGAAGCTTTCTTT. Translated, it gives CASSIASDSLNTEAFF.

The V and J genes are TRBV15 and TRBJ2-7, with a possible D match to TRBD1 (5 bases). Trimming cost V 6 bases and J 5 bases, with 20 bases left between them. CDR3 length: 15 amino acids. Germline V gene lookup returns CDR1 LNHNV and CDR2 YYDKDF (reference sequence). DNA for the CDR3: TGTGCCACCAGGGGCGGAGCAGGGCTTCTAAACGAGCAGTACTTC. As protein: CATRGGAGLLNEQYF.

This clone was seen only once. This CDR3 is CASSFTWDRGNEKLFF. As DNA, the CDR3 is TGTGCCAGCAGCTTTACCTGGGACAGGGGTAATGAAAAACTGTTTTTT. This chain joins TRBV7-9 and TRBJ1-4; 10 nucleotides match TRBD1. Germline loops: CDR1 SEHNR, CDR2 FQNEAQ (reference sequence). The length of the CDR3 is 16 residues. Trimming at V came to 3 bases and at J to 4 bases, leaving 5 bases not matched to a gene.

This chain joins TRBV6-1 and TRBJ1-1; 10 nucleotides align to TRBD1. CDR1 is MNHNS and CDR2 is SASEGT in the germline V gene. J gave up 6 bases and V 2 bases, and 6 bases lay outside the gene matches. This CDR3 is 15 amino acids long. The DNA for the CDR3 is TGTGCCAGCAGTGAATCGCCGGACAGGGGGTCTGAAGCTTTCTTT. Amino acid sequence: CASSESPDRGSEAFF.

The chain couples TRBV27 to TRBJ1-6; tentatively, D is TRBD1 (5 bases). The V gene lost 7 bases and the J gene lost 7 bases, with 23 bases spanning the gap. CDR1 MNHEY and CDR2 SMNVEV come from the germline V gene (reference sequence). The CDR3 covers 17 residues. The CDR3 nucleotides are TGTGCCAGCACGGAGGGCTGGGGGACCTACAAAAATTCACCCCTCCACTTT. It codes for CASTEGWGTYKNSPLHF.

This chain uses TRBV6-4 with TRBJ2-2, with D tentatively TRBD1 (6 bases). Between the trimmed V and J ends, which lost 3 bases and 5 bases, there was a span of 13 bases. The V gene's germline CDR1 is MRHNA and CDR2 SNTAGT. There are 15 residues in the CDR3. The CDR3 coding sequence is TGTGCCAGCAGTGAAGGGACAAGTGAGACCGGGGAGCTGTTTTTT. This sequence encodes CASSEGTSETGELFF.

The V call is TRBV2, the J call TRBJ2-6; 10 bases agree with TRBD1. The CDR3 loop spans 19 amino acids. V was clipped by 3 bases and J by 2 bases; unmatched bases: 10. CDR1 and CDR2 from the germline V gene are SNHLY and FYNNEI. As DNA, the CDR3 is TGTGCCAGCAGTGAGTTGGGACAGGGGTTCCCGACTGGGGCCAACGTCCTGACTTTC. Its protein product is CASSELGQGFPTGANVLTF.

The chain carries TRBV6-1 and TRBJ2-7, with D possibly matching TRBD1 (5 bases). The CDR3 consists of 13 residues. V was shortened by 2 bases and J by 7 bases, with 12 bases between the two germline ends. Per germline, CDR1 MNHNS and CDR2 SASEGT. The CDR3 bases are TGTGCCAGCAGTGAAAAAGATCAGGGTGAGCAGTACTTC. Its protein product is CASSEKDQGEQYF.

V and J are TRBV7-9 and TRBJ2-1; the match to TRBD2 covers 10 bases. The CDR3 is 16 amino acids. Germline lookup yields CDR1 SEHNR and CDR2 FQNEAQ (reference sequence). The V gene end was trimmed by 4 bases and the J gene end by 5 bases; junction bases not matched to a gene: 8. In DNA, the CDR3 is TGTGCCAGCAGCTCCCCACTAGCGGGAAGGAACAATGAGCAGTTCTTC. This codes for CASSSPLAGRNNEQFF.

V gene TRBV29-1 combines with J gene TRBJ2-2; TRBD2 might be the D (7 bases). The CDR3 loop spans 15 amino acids. CDR1 SQVTM and CDR2 ANQGSEA come from the germline V gene. V gave up 2 bases and J gave up 8 bases, with 18 bases separating them. The CDR3 DNA follows: TGCAGCGTTGAACCGAAGGGGGGGGCAACGGGGGAGCTGTTTTTT. Translation: CSVEPKGGATGELFF.

The V and J genes are TRBV9 and TRBJ2-1; 8 bases match TRBD2. The CDR3 has 15 amino acids. Per the germline V gene, CDR1 is SGDLS and CDR2 is YYNGEE. With 4 bases clipped from V and 4 bases from J, the junction kept 7 bases outside the gene matches. The CDR3, as DNA: TGTGCCAGCAGCCCTGGACTAGCTACTTACAATGAGCAGTTCTTC. This translates into CASSPGLATYNEQFF.

DNA for the CDR3: TGTGCCACCAGCAGAGATTCGTCGGGAGGCCCAGATACGCAGTATTTT. It is translated as CATSRDSSGGPDTQYF. The chain couples TRBV15 to TRBJ2-3; 7 bases fit TRBD2. The CDR3 runs to 16 residues. Trimming took 0 bases from V and 4 from J; bases not matched to a gene: 7. CDR1 is LNHNV, CDR2 YYDKDF, per germline (reference sequence).

The J gene is TRBJ2-1, the V gene TRBV19; TRBD2 might be the D (5 bases). The CDR3 loop spans 15 amino acids. Germline V gene data show CDR1 as LNHDA and CDR2 as SQIVND (reference sequence). Trimming pared 3 bases from V and 1 base from J, leaving 10 bases between. The CDR3 spells CASSMTSGSYNEQFF. The CDR3, as DNA: TGTGCCAGTAGTATGACCAGCGGTTCCTACAATGAGCAGTTCTTC. The full variable domain, in which reference TRBV19 and TRBJ2-1 provide the parts outside the CDR3, is DGGITQSPKYLFRKEGQNVTLSCEQNLNHDAMYWYRQDPGQGLRLIYYSQIVNDFQKGDIAEGYSVSREKKESFPLTVTSAQKNPTAFYLCASSMTSGSYNEQFFGPGTRLTVL.